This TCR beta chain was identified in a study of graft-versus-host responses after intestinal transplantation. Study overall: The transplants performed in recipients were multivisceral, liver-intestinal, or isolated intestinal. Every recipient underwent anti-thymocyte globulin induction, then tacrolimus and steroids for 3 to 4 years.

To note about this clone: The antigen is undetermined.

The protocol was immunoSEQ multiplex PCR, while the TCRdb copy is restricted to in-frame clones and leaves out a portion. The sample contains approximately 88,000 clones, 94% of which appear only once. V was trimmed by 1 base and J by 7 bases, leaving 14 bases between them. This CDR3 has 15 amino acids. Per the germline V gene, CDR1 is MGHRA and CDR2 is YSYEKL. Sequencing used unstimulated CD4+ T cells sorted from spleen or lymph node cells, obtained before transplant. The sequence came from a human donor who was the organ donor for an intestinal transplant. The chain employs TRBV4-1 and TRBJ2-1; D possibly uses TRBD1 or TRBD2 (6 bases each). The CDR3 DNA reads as TGCGCCAGCAGCCAAGTATGGAGGGGGGCGAATGAGCAGTTCTTC. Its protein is CASSQVWRGANEQFF.